A selection of T cell receptor beta chains follows, all from one sample in a study of cytomegalovirus exposure and HLA in healthy donors. Assay used: immunoSEQ multiplex PCR; TCRdb lists only in-frame clones, some missing. The sample yields 200,000 or so clones, roughly three quarters seen once. The sequenced sample was PBMCs. The receptors stem from a male donor in good health and CMV-seropositive. Both conserved end residues are part of each CDR3. The D gene is left open where the match is weak.

>TRBD1|TRBV7-2|TRBJ1-6
CASRPPGQTSGSPLHF
>TRBD1|TRBV9|TRBJ1-1
CASSQGQGAAGVTEAFF
>-|TRBV28|TRBJ1-4
CASSYEGGWNEKLFF
>TRBD1|TRBV6-5|TRBJ2-1
CASTEDRERYNEQFF
>-|TRBV6-5|TRBJ2-5
CASSYSSGAQETQYF
>-|TRBV9|TRBJ2-4
CASSGGDRSQYF
>-|TRBV11-3|TRBJ2-3
CASSLEGGARRDTQYF
>TRBD1|TRBV18|TRBJ2-7
CASSPNRDRVHEQYF
>TRBD1|TRBV5-1|TRBJ1-1
CASSSGQGRPEAFF
>-|TRBV4-1|TRBJ2-7
CASSQDSTGTSSYEQYF